The clone carrying this T cell receptor (beta chain) was seen just once. The antigen is undetermined. Deep was the level used in running the assay. Template for every sorted-subset replicate PCR totaled about 200 ng DNA, tens of thousands of T cell genomes. Generated by immunoSEQ multiplex PCR, the TCRdb table keeps only in-frame clones and is missing some. Of over 2,000,000 clones in the sample, over 85% were seen once. The sample belongs to a study of shared clonotypes between healthy human individuals. Across the study: Aged between 18 and 49, the donors were two women and three men. Regarding the study as a whole: A small donor pool kept down the genetic and exposure-history diversity that was represented.

CDR3 length: 15 amino acids. In germline, CDR1 is SEHNR, CDR2 FQNEAQ (reference sequence). CD8 cells classed as naive were CD45RO-negative and positively selected for CCR7, excluding terminally differentiated effector memory CD45RA+ cells. The rearrangement links TRBV7-9 to TRBJ2-5, with D possibly matching TRBD2 (6 bases). The DNA end is more similar to TRBJ2-7, so the J call may be wrong. Sequenced sample: naive CD8+ T cells from PBMCs. This TCR derives from a man in his late teens or twenties in good health. Some clones in this sample may be carry-over from other donors' samples. For the CDR3, the DNA is TGTGCCAGCAGCCCCAAGGGACTGGGTTCCTACGAGCAGTACTTC. It codes for CASSPKGLGSYEQYF.